The rows below give T cell receptor beta chains drawn from one sample of a study of blood T cell repertoires in COVID-19. Sequencing was performed with immunoSEQ multiplex PCR; in TCRdb, only in-frame clones are kept and a portion is missing. The table includes 150,000 to 250,000 clones, approximately 90% detected once. The sequenced sample consisted of PBMCs or T cells enriched from blood (not recorded which). The source of these receptors is a woman younger than 45 who had recovered from COVID-19. The CDR3 runs from the conserved cysteine through the conserved F or W. The order of the fields is D gene, clone size, V gene, J gene, CDR3 protein, CDR3 DNA. D genes are given only for firm matches. Clone sizes are given selectively: once, few, many, or a class where the clone is expanded.

d_call: NA; clone_size: NA; v_call: TRBV29-1; j_call: TRBJ2-7; cdr3_aa: CSVGQVLNEQYF; cdr3_nt: TGCAGCGTTGGACAGGTATTAAACGAGCAGTACTTC
d_call: NA; clone_size: once; v_call: TRBV28; j_call: TRBJ2-2; cdr3_aa: CAGAPGEAGTGELFF; cdr3_nt: TGTGCCGGGGCGCCGGGGGAGGCGGGGACCGGGGAGCTGTTTTTT
d_call: TRBD2; clone_size: NA; v_call: TRBV11-1; j_call: TRBJ2-7; cdr3_aa: CASSNRDYLEEQYF; cdr3_nt: TGTGCCAGCAGCAACCGGGACTACTTGGAAGAGCAGTACTTC
d_call: TRBD1; clone_size: NA; v_call: TRBV18; j_call: TRBJ1-2; cdr3_aa: CASSPWTGDLNYGYTF; cdr3_nt: TGTGCCAGCTCACCTTGGACAGGAGACTTGAACTATGGCTACACCTTC
d_call: TRBD2; clone_size: NA; v_call: TRBV19; j_call: TRBJ2-1; cdr3_aa: CASSIIGGEGNEQFF; cdr3_nt: TGTGCCAGTAGTATAATCGGCGGGGAGGGAAATGAGCAGTTCTTC
d_call: NA; clone_size: NA; v_call: TRBV28; j_call: TRBJ1-3; cdr3_aa: CASSLSAGPAGNTIYF; cdr3_nt: TGTGCCAGCAGTTTAAGCGCAGGGCCGGCGGGAAACACCATATATTTT
d_call: TRBD1; clone_size: NA; v_call: TRBV30; j_call: TRBJ1-3; cdr3_aa: CAWIRTGGNTIYF; cdr3_nt: TGTGCCTGGATAAGGACAGGGGGAAACACCATATATTTT
d_call: NA; clone_size: NA; v_call: TRBV4-1; j_call: TRBJ2-7; cdr3_aa: CASSSTGSSYEQYF; cdr3_nt: TGCGCCAGCAGCTCAACAGGGTCCTCCTACGAGCAGTACTTC
d_call: TRBD1; clone_size: NA; v_call: TRBV7-9; j_call: TRBJ1-2; cdr3_aa: CASSLGITGEDGYTF; cdr3_nt: TGTGCCAGCAGCTTAGGGATCACAGGGGAAGATGGCTACACCTTC
d_call: TRBD1; clone_size: NA; v_call: TRBV5-1; j_call: TRBJ2-7; cdr3_aa: CASSEDREVLYEQYF; cdr3_nt: TGCGCCAGCAGTGAGGACAGGGAGGTTCTCTACGAGCAGTACTTC
d_call: NA; clone_size: NA; v_call: TRBV14; j_call: TRBJ1-2; cdr3_aa: CASSEEDRYGYTF; cdr3_nt: TGTGCCAGCAGCGAGGAAGATAGGTATGGCTACACCTTC
d_call: NA; clone_size: NA; v_call: TRBV19; j_call: TRBJ1-1; cdr3_aa: CASRDRTNTEAFF; cdr3_nt: TGTGCCAGTAGGGACAGAACGAACACTGAAGCTTTCTTT
d_call: TRBD1; clone_size: NA; v_call: TRBV6-2/TRBV6-3; j_call: TRBJ1-1; cdr3_aa: CASSRYNRGESNTEAFF; cdr3_nt: TGTGCCAGCAGTCGTTACAACAGGGGTGAGTCGAACACTGAAGCTTTCTTT
d_call: NA; clone_size: once; v_call: TRBV6-1; j_call: TRBJ1-2; cdr3_aa: CASSEVVLAYGYTF; cdr3_nt: TGTGCCAGCAGTGAGGTGGTACTTGCCTATGGCTACACCTTC
d_call: NA; clone_size: few; v_call: TRBV7-9; j_call: TRBJ2-1; cdr3_aa: CASSRGAGPGENEQFF; cdr3_nt: TGTGCCAGCAGCCGCGGCGCGGGACCGGGTGAGAATGAGCAGTTCTTC
d_call: NA; clone_size: few; v_call: TRBV10-3; j_call: TRBJ1-1; cdr3_aa: CAISTGFGTEAFF; cdr3_nt: TGTGCCATCAGTACAGGGTTCGGCACTGAAGCTTTCTTT
d_call: NA; clone_size: NA; v_call: TRBV6-4; j_call: TRBJ1-1; cdr3_aa: CASSVQANTEAFF; cdr3_nt: TGTGCCAGCAGTGTCCAGGCAAACACTGAAGCTTTCTTT
d_call: NA; clone_size: NA; v_call: TRBV6-6; j_call: TRBJ1-5; cdr3_aa: CASSYPGSHQPQHF; cdr3_nt: TGTGCCAGCAGTTACCCCGGGTCCCATCAGCCCCAGCATTTT
d_call: NA; clone_size: NA; v_call: TRBV5-6; j_call: TRBJ2-7; cdr3_aa: CASSLALRGYEQYF; cdr3_nt: TGTGCCAGCAGCTTGGCTCTGCGGGGCTACGAGCAGTACTTC
d_call: NA; clone_size: NA; v_call: TRBV2; j_call: TRBJ1-1; cdr3_aa: CASSGVGAISEAFF; cdr3_nt: TGTGCCAGCAGTGGGGTGGGGGCGATCTCTGAAGCTTTCTTT
d_call: NA; clone_size: NA; v_call: TRBV19; j_call: TRBJ1-5; cdr3_aa: CASSGQLSNQPQHF; cdr3_nt: TGTGCCAGTAGTGGGCAGCTTAGCAATCAGCCCCAGCATTTT
d_call: TRBD1; clone_size: NA; v_call: TRBV2; j_call: TRBJ1-4; cdr3_aa: CASSPGDRINNEKLFF; cdr3_nt: TGTGCCAGCAGTCCCGGGGACAGGATTAATAATGAAAAACTGTTTTTT
d_call: TRBD2; clone_size: NA; v_call: TRBV6-2/TRBV6-3; j_call: TRBJ2-7; cdr3_aa: CASSRGLAGGSYEQYF; cdr3_nt: TGTGCCAGCAGCCGTGGACTAGCGGGAGGCTCCTACGAGCAGTACTTC
d_call: TRBD2; clone_size: NA; v_call: TRBV2; j_call: TRBJ2-7; cdr3_aa: CASKLRQGGDAYF; cdr3_nt: TGTGCCAGCAAACTCCGGCAGGGAGGGGACGCGTACTTC
d_call: TRBD2; clone_size: NA; v_call: TRBV6-6; j_call: TRBJ2-7; cdr3_aa: CASRRRPGLAGAYEQYF; cdr3_nt: TGTGCCAGCAGGCGACGACCGGGACTAGCGGGAGCCTACGAGCAGTACTTC
d_call: TRBD2; clone_size: NA; v_call: TRBV9; j_call: TRBJ2-3; cdr3_aa: CASSPYWTSGGDTQYF; cdr3_nt: TGTGCCAGCAGCCCCTACTGGACTAGCGGGGGAGATACGCAGTATTTT
d_call: TRBD1; clone_size: NA; v_call: TRBV2; j_call: TRBJ2-1; cdr3_aa: CASTLKWDRGGFF; cdr3_nt: TGTGCCAGCACCCTCAAATGGGACAGGGGTGGGTTCTTC
d_call: NA; clone_size: NA; v_call: TRBV15; j_call: TRBJ2-4; cdr3_aa: CATSSYRVGKNIQYF; cdr3_nt: TGTGCCACCAGCAGCTACAGGGTGGGGAAAAACATTCAGTACTTC
d_call: NA; clone_size: NA; v_call: TRBV19; j_call: TRBJ1-1; cdr3_aa: CASSTSRQNTEAFF; cdr3_nt: TGTGCCAGTAGTACTTCCCGACAGAACACTGAAGCTTTCTTT
d_call: NA; clone_size: NA; v_call: TRBV29-1; j_call: TRBJ1-1; cdr3_aa: CSALLPPGNTEAFF; cdr3_nt: TGCAGCGCCCTCCTACCTCCTGGGAACACTGAAGCTTTCTTT
d_call: TRBD1; clone_size: NA; v_call: TRBV11-3; j_call: TRBJ2-1; cdr3_aa: CASSLEGQGGNEQFF; cdr3_nt: TGTGCCAGCAGCTTAGAGGGACAGGGAGGGAATGAGCAGTTCTTC
d_call: NA; clone_size: NA; v_call: TRBV7-8; j_call: TRBJ1-4; cdr3_aa: CASSFEPGTNDKLFF; cdr3_nt: TGTGCCAGCAGCTTTGAACCTGGAACTAATGATAAACTGTTTTTT
d_call: NA; clone_size: many; v_call: TRBV7-3; j_call: TRBJ1-1; cdr3_aa: CASSKDTNTEAFF; cdr3_nt: TGTGCCAGCAGCAAGGACACGAACACTGAAGCTTTCTTT
d_call: NA; clone_size: NA; v_call: TRBV6-5; j_call: TRBJ2-7; cdr3_aa: CASSSPTEQYF; cdr3_nt: TGTGCCAGCAGTAGCCCTACTGAGCAGTACTTC
d_call: TRBD1; clone_size: NA; v_call: TRBV29-1; j_call: TRBJ2-7; cdr3_aa: CSVATGVAYEQYF; cdr3_nt: TGCAGCGTGGCAACAGGGGTAGCGTACGAGCAGTACTTC
d_call: NA; clone_size: NA; v_call: TRBV10-3; j_call: TRBJ2-1; cdr3_aa: CAISESGAGIIFNEQFF; cdr3_nt: TGTGCCATCAGTGAGTCGGGGGCAGGGATTATTTTCAATGAGCAGTTCTTC
d_call: NA; clone_size: NA; v_call: TRBV19; j_call: TRBJ1-5; cdr3_aa: CASSRRTQGSQPQHF; cdr3_nt: TGTGCCAGTAGTCGTCGAACACAGGGTAGTCAGCCCCAGCATTTT
d_call: NA; clone_size: NA; v_call: TRBV9; j_call: TRBJ1-1; cdr3_aa: CASSVQGHTEAFF; cdr3_nt: TGTGCCAGCAGCGTACAGGGGCACACTGAAGCTTTCTTT
d_call: NA; clone_size: NA; v_call: TRBV2; j_call: TRBJ2-5; cdr3_aa: CASMSQGQETQYF; cdr3_nt: TGTGCCAGCATGTCACAGGGACAAGAGACCCAGTACTTC
d_call: TRBD1; clone_size: NA; v_call: TRBV7-2; j_call: TRBJ2-4; cdr3_aa: CASSLTGDGKNIQYF; cdr3_nt: TGTGCCAGCAGCCTGACAGGGGATGGCAAAAACATTCAGTACTTC
d_call: NA; clone_size: NA; v_call: TRBV27; j_call: TRBJ2-3; cdr3_aa: CASSSRQVQYF; cdr3_nt: TGTGCCAGCAGTTCACGACAGGTGCAGTATTTT
d_call: NA; clone_size: NA; v_call: TRBV6-5; j_call: TRBJ2-7; cdr3_aa: CASSLGSDKQYF; cdr3_nt: TGTGCCAGCAGTTTGGGTAGCGATAAGCAGTACTTC
d_call: NA; clone_size: once; v_call: TRBV5-4; j_call: TRBJ1-2; cdr3_aa: CASSLGGPANYGYTF; cdr3_nt: TGTGCCAGCAGCTTGGGGGGGCCCGCTAACTATGGCTACACCTTC
d_call: TRBD1; clone_size: NA; v_call: TRBV19; j_call: TRBJ1-1; cdr3_aa: CASSGDRHTEAFF; cdr3_nt: TGTGCCAGTAGTGGGGACAGACACACTGAAGCTTTCTTT
d_call: NA; clone_size: few; v_call: TRBV11-2; j_call: TRBJ1-5; cdr3_aa: CASSLIPTGRPQHF; cdr3_nt: TGTGCCAGCAGCTTAATACCAACTGGGAGGCCCCAGCATTTT
d_call: TRBD1; clone_size: few; v_call: TRBV27; j_call: TRBJ2-7; cdr3_aa: CATGQGAYEQYF; cdr3_nt: TGTGCCACAGGACAGGGGGCTTACGAGCAGTACTTC
d_call: TRBD2; clone_size: NA; v_call: TRBV28; j_call: TRBJ2-1; cdr3_aa: CASRVTPGLAGVGSYNEQFF; cdr3_nt: TGTGCCAGCAGAGTCACCCCGGGACTAGCGGGAGTTGGCTCCTACAATGAGCAGTTCTTC
d_call: NA; clone_size: NA; v_call: TRBV29-1; j_call: TRBJ1-1; cdr3_aa: CSVEVGTTEAFF; cdr3_nt: TGCAGCGTTGAGGTTGGCACCACTGAAGCTTTCTTT
d_call: NA; clone_size: NA; v_call: TRBV9; j_call: TRBJ2-2; cdr3_aa: CASSVSGSYGTGELFF; cdr3_nt: TGTGCCAGCAGCGTCTCCGGGAGCTATGGCACCGGGGAGCTGTTTTTT
d_call: NA; clone_size: NA; v_call: TRBV2; j_call: TRBJ2-7; cdr3_aa: CASSEDNEQYF; cdr3_nt: TGTGCCAGCAGTGAAGATAACGAGCAGTACTTC
d_call: NA; clone_size: once; v_call: TRBV18; j_call: TRBJ2-1; cdr3_aa: CASSPRTTREEQFF; cdr3_nt: TGTGCCAGCTCACCACGTACTACCCGTGAGGAGCAGTTCTTC
d_call: NA; clone_size: NA; v_call: TRBV5-6; j_call: TRBJ1-2; cdr3_aa: CASSPLGGSVGYGYTF; cdr3_nt: TGTGCCAGCAGCCCCCTTGGGGGCAGCGTGGGCTATGGCTACACCTTC
d_call: NA; clone_size: NA; v_call: TRBV9; j_call: TRBJ2-2; cdr3_aa: CASTPGGANTGELFF; cdr3_nt: TGTGCCAGCACCCCCGGGGGAGCGAACACCGGGGAGCTGTTTTTT
d_call: NA; clone_size: NA; v_call: TRBV4-1; j_call: TRBJ1-5; cdr3_aa: CASSQDHAEGYQPQHF; cdr3_nt: TGCGCCAGCAGCCAAGACCACGCCGAGGGCTATCAGCCCCAGCATTTT
d_call: NA; clone_size: NA; v_call: TRBV19; j_call: TRBJ2-3; cdr3_aa: CASSMSADTQYF; cdr3_nt: TGTGCCAGTAGTATGTCGGCAGATACGCAGTATTTT
d_call: TRBD1; clone_size: NA; v_call: TRBV30; j_call: TRBJ2-7; cdr3_aa: CAWSPGGYEQYF; cdr3_nt: TGTGCCTGGAGTCCAGGGGGCTACGAGCAGTACTTC
d_call: NA; clone_size: NA; v_call: TRBV4-2; j_call: TRBJ1-6; cdr3_aa: CASSQDKGHPNSPLHF; cdr3_nt: TGTGCCAGCAGCCAAGATAAAGGACACCCAAATTCACCCCTCCACTTT
d_call: NA; clone_size: once; v_call: TRBV6-5; j_call: TRBJ1-3; cdr3_aa: CASSYSHGVGNTIYF; cdr3_nt: TGTGCCAGCAGTTACTCGCACGGGGTTGGAAACACCATATATTTT
d_call: NA; clone_size: NA; v_call: TRBV14; j_call: TRBJ2-3; cdr3_aa: CASSQEWRGDTQYF; cdr3_nt: TGTGCCAGCAGCCAAGAGTGGCGGGGAGATACGCAGTATTTT